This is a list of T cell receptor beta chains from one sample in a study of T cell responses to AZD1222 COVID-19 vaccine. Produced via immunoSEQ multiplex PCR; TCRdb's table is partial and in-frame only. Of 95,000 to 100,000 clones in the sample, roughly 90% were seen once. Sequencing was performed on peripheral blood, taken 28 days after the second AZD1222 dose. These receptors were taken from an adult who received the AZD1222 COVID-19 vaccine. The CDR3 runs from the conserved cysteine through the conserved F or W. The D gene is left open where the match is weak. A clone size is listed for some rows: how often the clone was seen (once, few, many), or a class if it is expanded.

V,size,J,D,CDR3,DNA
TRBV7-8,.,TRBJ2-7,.,CASSLLDNYEQYF,TGTGCCAGCAGCTTACTCGACAACTACGAGCAGTACTTC
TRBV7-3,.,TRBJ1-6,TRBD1,CASSLMAGRGTGSF,TGTGCCAGCAGCTTAATGGCCGGCCGGGGGACAGGTTCGTTT
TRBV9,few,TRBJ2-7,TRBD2,CASSALPGGGSEQYF,TGTGCCAGCAGTGCCCTCCCGGGGGGGGGCTCCGAGCAGTACTTC
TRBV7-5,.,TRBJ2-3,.,CARSQGLAGGTDTQYF,TGTGCCAGAAGCCAGGGACTAGCGGGAGGCACAGATACGCAGTATTTT
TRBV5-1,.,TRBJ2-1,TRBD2,CASSPTAGAHNEQFF,TGCGCCAGCAGCCCCACAGCGGGAGCCCACAATGAGCAGTTCTTC
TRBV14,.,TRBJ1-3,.,CASSPTGGSGNTIYF,TGTGCCAGCAGTCCCACTGGGGGTAGCGGAAACACCATATATTTT
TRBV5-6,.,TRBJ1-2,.,CASSLNSYGYTF,TGTGCCAGCAGCCTCAACTCATATGGCTACACCTTC
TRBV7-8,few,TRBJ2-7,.,CASSLRSGRGYEQYF,TGTGCCAGCAGCTTGCGTTCGGGCAGGGGCTACGAGCAGTACTTC
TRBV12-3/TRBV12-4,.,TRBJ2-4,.,CASSFKLEDIQYF,TGTGCCAGCAGTTTTAAGTTGGAAGACATTCAGTACTTC
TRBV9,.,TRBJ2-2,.,CASSPETSSGELFF,TGTGCCAGCAGCCCCGAGACTAGTTCCGGGGAGCTGTTTTTT
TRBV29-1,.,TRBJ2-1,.,CSVVARGNYNEQFF,TGCAGCGTGGTTGCCCGGGGGAACTACAATGAGCAGTTCTTC
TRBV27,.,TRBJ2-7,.,CASSTLGGVEQYF,TGTGCCAGCAGCACTCTTGGTGGAGTCGAGCAGTACTTC
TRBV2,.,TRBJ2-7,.,CATGGSWGPSYEQYF,TGTGCCACCGGGGGATCGTGGGGGCCCTCCTACGAGCAGTACTTC
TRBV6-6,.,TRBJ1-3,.,CASSYYGGSTNTIYF,TGTGCCAGCAGTTACTATGGGGGATCTACGAACACCATATATTTT
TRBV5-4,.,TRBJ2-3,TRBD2,CASSILLADTDTQYF,TGTGCCAGCAGCATCCTTCTAGCGGACACAGATACGCAGTATTTT
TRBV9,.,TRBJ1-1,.,CASSEGGPADTEAFF,TGTGCCAGCAGCGAGGGGGGGCCAGCGGACACTGAAGCTTTCTTT
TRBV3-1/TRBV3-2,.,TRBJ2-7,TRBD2,CASSLLSGRRYEQYF,TGTGCCAGCAGCCTCCTTAGCGGGAGAAGATACGAGCAGTACTTC
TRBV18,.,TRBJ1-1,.,CASSPSRSGAQNEAFF,TGTGCCAGCTCACCATCCAGGTCAGGGGCCCAAAATGAAGCTTTCTTT
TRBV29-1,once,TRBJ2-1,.,CSVEQRSDNEQFF,TGCAGCGTTGAGCAACGGAGCGACAATGAGCAGTTCTTC
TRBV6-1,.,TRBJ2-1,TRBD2,CASSGGSGRGYNEQFF,TGTGCCAGCAGTGGGGGTAGCGGGAGAGGCTACAATGAGCAGTTCTTC
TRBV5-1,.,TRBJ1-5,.,CASSLRPGGDQPQHF,TGCGCCAGCAGCTTGAGGCCGGGGGGCGATCAGCCCCAGCATTTT
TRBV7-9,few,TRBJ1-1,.,CASSRVNTEAFF,TGTGCCAGCAGCCGAGTGAACACTGAAGCTTTCTTT
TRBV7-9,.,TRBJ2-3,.,CASSSFRVSTDTQYF,TGTGCCAGCAGCTCCTTCAGGGTTAGCACAGATACGCAGTATTTT
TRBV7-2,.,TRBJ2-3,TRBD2,CASSFLRSVGAGDTQYF,TGTGCCAGCAGCTTCCTCCGCTCTGTGGGAGCGGGGGATACGCAGTATTTT
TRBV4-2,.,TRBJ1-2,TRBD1,CASSHGTDYGYTF,TGTGCCAGCAGCCACGGGACAGACTATGGCTACACCTTC
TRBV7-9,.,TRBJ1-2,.,CASSLAVRPNYGYTF,TGTGCCAGCAGCTTAGCGGTCCGGCCAAACTATGGCTACACCTTC
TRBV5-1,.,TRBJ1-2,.,CASLGGQGGNGYTF,TGCGCCAGCCTCGGGGGGCAGGGTGGCAATGGCTACACCTTC
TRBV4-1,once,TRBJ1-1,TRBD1,CASSQARDRGNTEAFF,TGCGCCAGCAGCCAAGCCCGGGACAGGGGGAACACTGAAGCTTTCTTT
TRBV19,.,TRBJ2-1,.,CASGSGEGAYNEQFF,TGTGCCAGCGGCTCGGGGGAGGGGGCCTACAATGAGCAGTTCTTC
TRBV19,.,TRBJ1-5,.,CASSMAGRLNQPQHF,TGTGCCAGTAGTATGGCAGGAAGACTCAATCAGCCCCAGCATTTT
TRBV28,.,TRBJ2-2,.,CASGFSGNTGELFF,TGTGCCAGCGGGTTTTCGGGGAACACCGGGGAGCTGTTTTTT
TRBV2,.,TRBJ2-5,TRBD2,CASSAAGGLETQYF,TGTGCCAGCAGTGCGGCGGGAGGGTTGGAGACCCAGTACTTC
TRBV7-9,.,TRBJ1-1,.,CASSLSQGMNTEAFF,TGTGCCAGCAGCTTATCCCAGGGAATGAACACTGAAGCTTTCTTT
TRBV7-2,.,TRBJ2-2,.,CASSLARGGTGELFF,TGTGCCAGCAGCTTAGCTAGGGGTGGCACCGGGGAGCTGTTTTTT
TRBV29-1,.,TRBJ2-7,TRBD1,CSTRQGGSYEQYF,TGCAGCACAAGACAGGGTGGCTCCTACGAGCAGTACTTC
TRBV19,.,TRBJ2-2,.,CASRPLGSDGELFF,TGTGCCAGTAGGCCCCTAGGGAGTGACGGGGAGCTGTTTTTT
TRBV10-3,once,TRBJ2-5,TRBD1,CAISLGQGYETQYF,TGTGCCATCAGCCTCGGACAGGGTTATGAGACCCAGTACTTC
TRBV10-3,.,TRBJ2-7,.,CAISYQGYEQYF,TGTGCCATCAGTTATCAGGGCTACGAGCAGTACTTC
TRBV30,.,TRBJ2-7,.,CAWSVSRYEQYF,TGTGCCTGGAGTGTTTCAAGGTACGAGCAGTACTTC
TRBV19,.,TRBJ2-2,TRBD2,CASTSGSANTGELFF,TGTGCCAGTACTAGCGGGAGCGCGAACACCGGGGAGCTGTTTTTT
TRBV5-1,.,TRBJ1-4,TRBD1,CASSITGTGVREKLFF,TGCGCCAGCAGCATAACCGGGACAGGGGTTCGTGAAAAACTGTTTTTT
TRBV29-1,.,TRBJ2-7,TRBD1,CSADVGVNTGDQYF,TGCAGCGCTGATGTGGGGGTCAATACAGGGGATCAGTACTTC
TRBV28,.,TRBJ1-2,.,CASSLASDIYGYTF,TGTGCCAGCAGTTTGGCCTCAGACATCTATGGCTACACCTTC
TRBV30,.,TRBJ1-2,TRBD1,CAWSTGTVSYGYTF,TGTGCCTGGAGTACGGGGACAGTTTCATATGGCTACACCTTC
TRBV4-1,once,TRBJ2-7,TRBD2,CASSERIPGLADLYEQYF,TGCGCCAGCAGCGAGAGGATCCCGGGACTAGCGGACCTGTACGAGCAGTACTTC
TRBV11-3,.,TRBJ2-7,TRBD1,CASSFEQGALTEQYF,TGTGCCAGCAGCTTTGAACAGGGGGCTTTGACCGAGCAGTACTTC
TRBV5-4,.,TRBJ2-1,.,CASSLGGGADEQFF,TGTGCCAGCAGCTTGGGAGGGGGGGCGGATGAGCAGTTCTTC
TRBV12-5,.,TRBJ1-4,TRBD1,CASGLLVQGGEKLFF,TGTGCTAGTGGTTTGCTGGTACAGGGGGGTGAAAAACTGTTTTTT
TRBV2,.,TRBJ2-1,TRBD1,CASRGQATSYNEQFF,TGTGCCAGCAGGGGACAGGCCACCTCCTACAATGAGCAGTTCTTC
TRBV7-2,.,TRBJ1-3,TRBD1,CASSPTGLENTIYF,TGTGCCAGCAGCCCGACAGGGCTCGAAAACACCATATATTTT